The 3 T cell receptor beta chains below come from one sample, sequenced in a study of blood T cell repertoires in COVID-19. Measured with immunoSEQ multiplex PCR; TCRdb has only the in-frame clones, and not every one. The sample has 90,000 to 100,000 clones, around 85% seen once. The material sequenced was peripheral blood. These receptors all stem from a human donor in a cohort sampled during active COVID-19.

The rearrangement links TRBV9 to TRBJ2-3, with D possibly TRBD2 on 5 matching bases. Trimming took 4 bases from V and 4 from J, leaving 13 bases between them. The CDR3 is 14 residues long. Germline V gene sequence: CDR1 SGDLS, CDR2 YYNGEE. Here the CDR3 DNA reads TGTGCCAGCAGCCCCGGGATAAGGCCAGATACGCAGTATTTT. Translating gives CASSPGIRPDTQYF.

The V gene is TRBV19, the J gene TRBJ1-3, with TRBD1 identical over 7 bases. With 3 bases clipped from V and 3 bases from J, the junction kept 8 bases outside the gene matches. Germline values: CDR1 LNHDA, CDR2 SQIVND (reference sequence). The CDR3 consists of 16 residues. CDR3 in amino acids: CASSIAQGGNGNTIYF. CDR3 coding DNA: TGTGCCAGTAGTATTGCCCAAGGGGGCAATGGAAACACCATATATTTT. Variable domain in full (rest from reference TRBV19 and TRBJ1-3): DGGITQSPKYLFRKEGQNVTLSCEQNLNHDAMYWYRQDPGQGLRLIYYSQIVNDFQKGDIAEGYSVSREKKESFPLTVTSAQKNPTAFYLCASSIAQGGNGNTIYFGEGSWLTVV.

The chain employs TRBV7-2 and TRBJ2-1; the D is unclear. Germline CDR1 is SGHTA and CDR2 is FQGNSA. CDR3 length: 12 residues. V shed 2 bases and J shed 8 bases, with 7 bases lying between them. The CDR3 DNA reads as TGTGCCAGCAGCTTAATCCCGTATGAGCAGTTCTTC. It specifies CASSLIPYEQFF.